What follows are 11 T cell receptor beta chains derived from one specimen sequenced in a study of cytomegalovirus exposure and HLA in healthy donors. Researchers ran the PCR with 60 Vbeta and 13 Jbeta primers. The repertoire was sequenced with immunoSEQ multiplex PCR; TCRdb's copy has only in-frame clones and lacks some. The sample includes some 66,000 clones, around 80% of them seen just once. Material for sequencing was PBMCs. Receptors originate from a woman aged 25 to 39 in good health and CMV-seronegative.

This clone was found a few times. The chain is built from TRBV11-2 and TRBJ2-1; TRBD2 might be the D (6 bases). There are 16 residues in the CDR3. V lost 2 bases to trimming and J lost 3 bases, with 14 bases between them. Germline lookup yields CDR1 SGHAT and CDR2 FQNNGV. CDR3 coding DNA: TGTGCCAGCAGCTTATTACCCGACGGGAGCTACAATGAGCAGTTCTTC. Its protein product is CASSLLPDGSYNEQFF.

The chain employs TRBV7-9 and TRBJ2-3; tentatively, D is TRBD2 (6 bases). Germline assignment: CDR1 SEHNR and CDR2 FQNEAQ (reference sequence). V was cut by 4 bases and J by 0 bases, with 11 bases left in between. The CDR3 is 15 amino acids. CDR3 sequence reads: CASSCYSGSTDTQYF. Written as DNA, the CDR3 is TGTGCCAGCAGCTGTTATAGCGGCAGCACAGATACGCAGTATTTT.

V usage is TRBV5-4 and J usage is TRBJ1-2, with 10 bases that match TRBD1. In germline, CDR1 is SGHNT, CDR2 YYREEE (reference sequence). The length of the CDR3 is 14 residues. J gave up 4 bases and V 4 bases, and 4 bases lay outside the gene matches. The CDR3 DNA sequence: TGTGCCAGCAGCCCGGGACAGGGGCCCTATGGCTACACCTTC. Residues: CASSPGQGPYGYTF.

This clone was observed a few times. V and J are TRBV18 and TRBJ1-3; 9 bases map to TRBD1. The germline gives CDR1 KGHSH, CDR2 LQKENI. The V gene end was trimmed by 3 bases and the J gene end by 3 bases; junction bases not matched to a gene: 6. There are 16 residues in the CDR3. CDR3 bases: TGTGCCAGCTCACCCTCCGGGACAGGGTTTGGAAACACCATATATTTT. Protein: CASSPSGTGFGNTIYF.

The rearrangement joins TRBV20-1 to TRBJ2-7; D not resolved. Germline-derived CDR1 and CDR2 are DFQATT and SNEGSKA (reference sequence). The CDR3 is 11 residues long. Trimming shortened V by 2 bases and J by 3 bases, and 5 bases separated the two germline ends. The CDR3 DNA is TGCAGTGCTAGACGGAGCTACGAGCAGTACTTC. Translated: CSARRSYEQYF.

V usage is TRBV6-1 and J usage is TRBJ1-6; D may be TRBD1 (5 bases). Germline V lookup: CDR1 MNHNS, CDR2 SASEGT. The CDR3 totals 15 residues. Trimming stripped 4 bases from V and 8 bases from J, with 15 bases between. The CDR3 nucleotides read TGTGCCAGCAGTGCGGGCAGACAGACCTATTCACCCCTCCACTTT. Translation gives CASSAGRQTYSPLHF.

The J gene is TRBJ2-1, the V gene TRBV11-2; 10 bases agree with TRBD1. The CDR3 is made up of 16 amino acids. V shed 0 bases and J 8 bases; nucleotides not matched to a gene: 7. Germline V gene data show CDR1 as SGHAT and CDR2 as FQNNGV. The CDR3 coding sequence is TGTGCCAGCAGCTTAGACGGGACAGGGGTTCTTGATGAGCAGTTCTTC. Translating it yields CASSLDGTGVLDEQFF.

V usage is TRBV4-2 and J usage is TRBJ2-5; D may be TRBD2 (6 bases). Trimming left V 4 bases short and J 0 bases short, with 15 bases between. CDR1 LGHNA and CDR2 YNFKEQ come from the germline V gene. The CDR3 extends over 16 amino acids. The CDR3 protein is CASSLVSGLYQETQYF. Written as DNA, the CDR3 is TGTGCCAGCAGCCTCGTTAGCGGACTGTACCAAGAGACCCAGTACTTC.

The V call is TRBV4-1, the J call TRBJ1-5; possible D gene TRBD1, 5 bases. The germline V and J ends were trimmed by 0 bases and 5 bases, with 14 bases remaining between them. The CDR3 runs 16 residues. The germline V gene encodes CDR1 MGHRA and CDR2 YSYEKL. The CDR3 sequence is CASSQDGGRFDQPQHF. CDR3 sequence (DNA): TGCGCCAGCAGCCAAGACGGGGGAAGGTTCGATCAGCCCCAGCATTTT.

The CDR3 spells CASSPKSGDQETQYF. The CDR3 DNA follows: TGTGCCAGCAGCCCGAAAAGCGGGGACCAAGAGACCCAGTACTTC. The rearrangement uses TRBV7-9 and TRBJ2-5; 7 bases are a match to TRBD2. CDR3 length: 15 amino acids. Germline V CDR1 and CDR2: SEHNR, FQNEAQ (reference sequence). The trim removed 5 bases at V and 0 bases at J, leaving 6 bases unmatched.

This rearrangement joins TRBV9 to TRBJ2-7; TRBD1 might be the D (5 bases). CDR3 length: 14 amino acids. V lost 4 bases and J lost 3, with 14 bases in between. Germline-derived CDR1 and CDR2 are SGDLS and YYNGEE. In nucleotides, the CDR3 is TGTGCCAGCAGCCGCGGACACCTTGACTACGAGCAGTACTTC. This sequence encodes CASSRGHLDYEQYF.